The 22 T cell receptor beta chains given below trace back to one sample, sequenced in a study of blood T cells in healthy people across ages. PCR was performed a second time for about 6 to 12 cycles using a sample-barcoded 5' primer and a J-beta primer mix. TCRdb reprocessed the 5' RACE reads via MiXCR and lists one record per CDR3 protein. The sample yields hundreds of thousands of distinct CDR3 sequences, roughly 60% seen once. The sequenced sample consisted of blood. Source of these receptors: a man aged 30 to 39 in good health.

This clonotype turned up a few times. The gene calls are TRBV5-1 and TRBJ2-1; TRBD2 matches 9 bases. The V segment lost 2 bases and the J segment 8 bases; nucleotides outside the gene matches: 5. This CDR3 comprises 14 residues. CDR1 is SGHRS and CDR2 is YFSETQ in the germline V gene. DNA of the CDR3: TGCGCCAGCAGCTTAGCGGGAGGTAGTGATGAGCAGTTCTTC. Translating gives CASSLAGGSDEQFF. Full variable domain (rest looked up from reference TRBV5-1 and TRBJ2-1): KAGVTQTPRYLIKTRGQQVTLSCSPISGHRSVSWYQQTPGQGLQFLFEYFSETQRNKGNFPGRFSGRQFSNSRSEMNVSTLELGDSALYLCASSLAGGSDEQFFGPGTRLTVL.

The chain couples TRBV12-5 to TRBJ2-3; weak D call: TRBD1 (5 bases). Germline V CDR1 and CDR2: LGHNT, FRNRAP. The ends were cut back, 8 bases at V and 1 base at J, with 13 bases in the middle. This CDR3 comprises 14 residues. CDR3 sequence: CASSQGFRTDTQYF. The CDR3 DNA sequence: TGTGCTAGTTCTCAGGGATTTCGCACAGATACGCAGTATTTT.

This clonotype was detected only a few times. The chain combines TRBV20-1 with TRBJ2-5; TRBD1 is a possible D gene (5 bases). The CDR3 extends over 16 amino acids. Germline V gene data show CDR1 as DFQATT and CDR2 as SNEGSKA (reference sequence). V lost 6 bases, J lost 4 bases, and 24 bases lay in between. CDR3 nucleotides: TGCAGTGCCGGGCTCTGGTATTGGGGCGTCTCAGAGACCCAGTACTTC. Amino acid sequence: CSAGLWYWGVSETQYF.

This clonotype was detected once. The genes are TRBV20-1 and TRBJ2-7, with TRBD2 as a possible D gene (7 bases). CDR3 length: 16 amino acids. V lost 2 bases, J lost 0 bases, and 17 bases lay in between. Germline values: CDR1 DFQATT, CDR2 SNEGSKA (reference sequence). The chain's CDR3 is CSARPQRGGSSYEQYF. The DNA for the CDR3 is TGCAGTGCTAGACCGCAGAGGGGGGGAAGCTCCTACGAGCAGTACTTC.

J is TRBJ2-7 and V is TRBV9; D is uncertain. The V end lost 0 bases, the J end lost 3 bases, and 10 bases lay between the germline ends. Per the germline V gene, CDR1 is SGDLS and CDR2 is YYNGEE. CDR3 length: 14 amino acids. The CDR3 spells CASSVGYNFYEQYF. CDR3 in DNA: TGTGCCAGCAGCGTAGGATATAATTTCTACGAGCAGTACTTC.

This clonotype was seen only a few times. This rearrangement joins TRBV7-2 to TRBJ1-4; no firm D call. CDR1 SGHTA and CDR2 FQGNSA come from the germline V gene. V was clipped by 5 bases and J by 0 bases, with 7 bases between them. CDR3 length: 14 amino acids. The CDR3 protein is CASSPQTTNEKLFF. DNA for the CDR3: TGTGCCAGCAGCCCCCAGACAACTAATGAAAAACTGTTTTTT.

V gene TRBV6-6 combines with J gene TRBJ1-5; D perhaps matches TRBD1 (5 bases). Trimming cost V 1 base and J 0 bases, with 13 bases left between them. CDR1 is MNHNY and CDR2 is SVGAGI in the germline V gene (reference sequence). CDR3 length: 17 residues. CDR3 region: CASSYLGGGVSNQPQHF. The DNA for the CDR3 is TGTGCCAGCAGTTACTTGGGTGGGGGGGTTAGCAATCAGCCCCAGCATTTT.

This clonotype came up a few times. This chain connects TRBV5-1 to TRBJ2-5; D is undetermined. The CDR3 has 15 amino acids. V was shortened by 1 base and J by 2 bases, with 12 bases between the two germline ends. Germline assignment: CDR1 SGHRS and CDR2 YFSETQ. The CDR3 DNA sequence: TGCGCCAGCAGCTTGTTCGTGGCGAGTCAAGAGACCCAGTACTTC. Translation gives CASSLFVASQETQYF.

V usage is TRBV5-1 and J usage is TRBJ2-7; 8 bases fit TRBD1. This CDR3 has 15 residues. The V segment lost 3 bases and the J segment 6 bases; nucleotides outside the gene matches: 11. The germline V gene has CDR1 SGHRS and CDR2 YFSETQ. The CDR3 reads CASSSQGAKQFEQYF. CDR3 nucleotides: TGCGCCAGCAGCTCTCAGGGGGCGAAGCAGTTCGAGCAGTACTTC.

The chain is built from TRBV20-1 and TRBJ2-7, with a weak D call TRBD2 (5 bases). The V end lost 3 bases, the J end lost 10 bases, and 16 bases lay between the germline ends. From germline, CDR1 is DFQATT and CDR2 SNEGSKA (reference sequence). This CDR3 is 12 amino acids long. Here the CDR3 reads CSAREVLDSQYF. Here the CDR3 DNA reads TGCAGTGCTAGGGAGGTGTTGGACTCCCAGTACTTC.

The V and J genes are TRBV7-2 and TRBJ2-3; D is undetermined. The CDR3 covers 13 residues. Germline assignment: CDR1 SGHTA and CDR2 FQGNSA. Trimming cost V 1 base and J 5 bases, with 7 bases left between them. DNA for the CDR3: TGTGCCAGCAGCTTAGAGTTAGTAGATACGCAGTATTTT. Protein sequence: CASSLELVDTQYF. The entire variable domain, with the rest obtained from reference TRBV7-2 and TRBJ2-3, is as follows: GAGVSQSPSNKVTEKGKDVELRCDPISGHTALYWYRQSLGQGLEFLIYFQGNSAPDKSGLPSDRFSAERTGGSVSTLTIQRTQQEDSAVYLCASSLELVDTQYFGPGTRLTVL.

The rearrangement links TRBV11-2 to TRBJ2-7; perhaps D is TRBD1 or TRBD2 (5 bases each). Germline CDR1 and CDR2: SGHAT and FQNNGV. The CDR3 is made up of 14 amino acids. The V end lost 0 bases, the J end lost 7 bases, and 13 bases lay between the germline ends. CDR3 sequence reads: CASSLDLGAGEQYF. CDR3 DNA: TGTGCCAGCAGCTTAGACCTCGGGGCTGGTGAGCAGTACTTC.

The chain joins TRBV11-3 to TRBJ2-7, with unresolved D. The DNA end is a closer match to TRBJ2-5, so the J assignment may be wrong. This CDR3 has 13 residues. Germline V gene lookup returns CDR1 SGHNT and CDR2 YENEEA. The CDR3 region is CASNPNPRETQYF. The CDR3, as DNA: TGTGCCAGCAACCCGAACCCCCGGGAGACCCAGTACTTC.

In its sample, this clonotype was seen many times. This sequence joins TRBV7-2 and TRBJ2-1, with unresolved D. V was shortened by 5 bases and J by 0 bases, with 5 bases between the two germline ends. The CDR3 is 13 residues long. Germline V gene sequence: CDR1 SGHTA, CDR2 FQGNSA. The CDR3 DNA sequence: TGTGCCAGCAGCGTGGCCTCCTACAATGAGCAGTTCTTC. It yields the protein CASSVASYNEQFF.

The chain combines TRBV6-5 with TRBJ2-7; D unresolved. V lost 4 bases, J lost 5 bases, and 18 bases lay in between. This CDR3 contains 15 residues. Germline V lookup: CDR1 MNHEY, CDR2 SVGAGI. CDR3 coding DNA: TGTGCCAGCAGTTTAAGAAACGGCGTTTACGACGAGCAGTACTTC. Amino acid sequence: CASSLRNGVYDEQYF.

This clonotype was seen more than once but under ten times. The chain joins TRBV6-1 to TRBJ2-5; tentative D call: TRBD2 (7 bases). The CDR3 consists of 11 residues. Per germline, CDR1 MNHNS and CDR2 SASEGT. V dropped 6 bases and J dropped 10 bases, with 12 bases sitting between them. The CDR3 is CASRQGGGQYF. The CDR3, as DNA: TGTGCCAGCAGGCAGGGAGGGGGCCAGTACTTC.

On this clonotype: It is unclear where the CDR3 begins or ends on the DNA, so no DNA is shown, and the CDR3 is as TCRdb lists it. The V call is TRBV4-2, the J call TRBJ1-2; the table's D call, TRBD1, has no DNA check behind it. The CDR3 is made up of 16 amino acids, end residues included. Germline values: CDR1 LGHNA, CDR2 YNFKEQ. CDR3 residues: CASSQVGTGTGDGCTF.

This chain uses TRBV20-1 with TRBJ2-7; D ambiguous. The CDR3 length is 15 residues. The V end was cut by 3 bases, the J end by 3 bases, with 18 bases between. Germline V gene sequence: CDR1 DFQATT, CDR2 SNEGSKA (reference sequence). CDR3 amino acids: CSARLIGPGDYEQYF. CDR3 DNA sequence: TGCAGTGCTAGGTTAATAGGTCCAGGAGACTACGAGCAGTACTTC.

The rearrangement links TRBV12-3 or TRBV12-4 to TRBJ2-5, with TRBD1 matching 8 bases. V lost 6 bases to trimming and J lost 5 bases; unmatched junction nucleotides: 11. The CDR3 has 15 residues. CDR3 amino acids: CASRGGQEYRETQYF. In DNA, the CDR3 is TGTGCCAGCAGGGGGGGACAGGAGTATCGGGAGACCCAGTACTTC.

The chain has TRBV28 and TRBJ2-7; 8 bases are a match to TRBD2. Trimming took 7 bases from V and 1 from J; bases not matched to a gene: 9. The CDR3 contains 15 residues. Germline CDR1 and CDR2: MDHEN and SYDVKM. This chain's CDR3 is CASNPSAGGSYEQYF. CDR3 nucleotide sequence: TGTGCCAGCAACCCCTCGGCGGGAGGTTCCTACGAGCAGTACTTC.

This clonotype was detected a few times. The V and J genes are TRBV4-3 and TRBJ1-1, with D unclear. Trimming cost V 7 bases and J 0 bases, with 18 bases left between them. The CDR3 has 16 residues. CDR1 and CDR2 from the germline V gene are LGHNA and YSLEER. The CDR3 DNA follows: TGCGCCAGCAATAGTCGGGTCGTGGGGATGAACACTGAAGCTTTCTTT. As protein: CASNSRVVGMNTEAFF.

This clonotype has only one observation. This sequence joins TRBV27 and TRBJ2-3; TRBD2 agrees at 7 bases. V trimming: 4 bases; J trimming: 0 bases; junction bases outside the gene matches: 7. CDR3 length equals 16 residues. Germline values: CDR1 MNHEY, CDR2 SMNVEV (reference sequence). As DNA, the CDR3 is TGTGCCAGCAGTTCACAGCGGGGATCTAGCACAGATACGCAGTATTTT. Translation gives CASSSQRGSSTDTQYF.